This TCR beta chain was sequenced in a study of vaccination effects on CD4 cells after COVID-19. At the level of the study: The culture medium for a few million PBMC per well included roughly 10 IU/ml IL-2 and 8.5 to 10 ug/ml peptides.

Germline CDR1 and CDR2: SGDLS and YYNGEE. Trimming stripped 3 bases from V and 2 bases from J, with 14 bases between. This CDR3 is built from 15 residues. Study-wide results and limits: Limitations: small convalescent group and missing early post-infection timepoints.

Assay: immunoSEQ multiplex PCR; the TCRdb copy retains only in-frame clones and omits some. The table includes tens of thousands of clones, 60% to 80% detected once. Points on this clone: Its antigen is currently unknown.

Researchers isolated CD4+ T cells once approximately ten days of culture had elapsed. This sample comprised CD4+ T cells from PBMCs cultured without peptide, obtained before COVID-19 vaccination. This TCR came from a human donor who received a COVID-19 vaccine. The genes are TRBV9 and TRBJ1-2; no firm D call. CDR3 DNA: TGTGCCAGCAGCGCCTCATTACAAGAGAACTATGGCTACACCTTC. This sequence encodes CASSASLQENYGYTF.